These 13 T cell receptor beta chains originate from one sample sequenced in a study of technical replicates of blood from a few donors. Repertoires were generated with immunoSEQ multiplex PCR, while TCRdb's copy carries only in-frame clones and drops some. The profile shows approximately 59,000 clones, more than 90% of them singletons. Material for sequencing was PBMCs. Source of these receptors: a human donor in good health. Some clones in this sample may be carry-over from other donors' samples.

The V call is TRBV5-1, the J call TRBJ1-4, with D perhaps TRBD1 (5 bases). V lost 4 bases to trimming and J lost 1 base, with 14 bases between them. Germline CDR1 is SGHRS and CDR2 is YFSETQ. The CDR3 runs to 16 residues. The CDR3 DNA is TGCGCCAGCAGCCCGAATACAGGAGTAACTAATGAAAAACTGTTTTTT. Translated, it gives CASSPNTGVTNEKLFF.

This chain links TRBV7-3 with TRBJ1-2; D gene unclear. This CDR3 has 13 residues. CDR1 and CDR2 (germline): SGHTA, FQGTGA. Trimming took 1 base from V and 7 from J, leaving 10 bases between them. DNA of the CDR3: TGTGCCAGCAGCTTAAAAGCAGGCTCTGGCTACACCTTC. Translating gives CASSLKAGSGYTF.

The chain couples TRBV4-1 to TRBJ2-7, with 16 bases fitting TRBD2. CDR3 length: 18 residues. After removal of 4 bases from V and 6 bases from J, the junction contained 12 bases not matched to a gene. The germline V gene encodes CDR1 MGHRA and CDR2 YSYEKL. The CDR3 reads CASSPPVGTSGGAGEQYF. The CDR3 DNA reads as TGCGCCAGCAGCCCCCCGGTGGGGACTAGCGGGGGGGCGGGCGAGCAGTACTTC.

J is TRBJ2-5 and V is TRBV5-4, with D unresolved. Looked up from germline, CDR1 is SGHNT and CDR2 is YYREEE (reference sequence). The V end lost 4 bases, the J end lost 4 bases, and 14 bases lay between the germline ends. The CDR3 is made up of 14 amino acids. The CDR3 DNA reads TGTGCCAGCAGCCCAGAGGCCTCCCTAGAGACCCAGTACTTC. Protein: CASSPEASLETQYF.

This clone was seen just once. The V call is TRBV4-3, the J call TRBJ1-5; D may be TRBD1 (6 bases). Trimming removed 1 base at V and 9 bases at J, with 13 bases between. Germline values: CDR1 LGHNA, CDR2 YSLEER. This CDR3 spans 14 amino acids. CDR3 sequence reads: CASSQGTAGRPQHF. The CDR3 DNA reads TGCGCCAGCAGCCAAGGGACAGCCGGTAGGCCCCAGCATTTT.

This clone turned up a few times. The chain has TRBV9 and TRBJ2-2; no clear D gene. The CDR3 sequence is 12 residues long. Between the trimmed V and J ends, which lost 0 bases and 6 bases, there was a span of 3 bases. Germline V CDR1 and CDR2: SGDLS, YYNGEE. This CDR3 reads CASSVAAGELFF. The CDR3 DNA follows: TGTGCCAGCAGCGTAGCTGCCGGGGAGCTGTTTTTT.

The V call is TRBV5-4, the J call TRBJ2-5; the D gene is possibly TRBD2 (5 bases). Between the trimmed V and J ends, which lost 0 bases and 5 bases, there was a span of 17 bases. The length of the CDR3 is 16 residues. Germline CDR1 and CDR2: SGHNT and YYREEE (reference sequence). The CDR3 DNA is TGTGCCAGCAGCTTGGCCGTTACCCCGAGGGTGGAGACCCAGTACTTC. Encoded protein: CASSLAVTPRVETQYF. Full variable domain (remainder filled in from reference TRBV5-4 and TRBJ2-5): ETGVTQSPTHLIKTRGQQVTLRCSSQSGHNTVSWYQQALGQGPQFIFQYYREEENGRGNFPPRFSGLQFPNYSSELNVNALELDDSALYLCASSLAVTPRVETQYFGPGTRLLVL.

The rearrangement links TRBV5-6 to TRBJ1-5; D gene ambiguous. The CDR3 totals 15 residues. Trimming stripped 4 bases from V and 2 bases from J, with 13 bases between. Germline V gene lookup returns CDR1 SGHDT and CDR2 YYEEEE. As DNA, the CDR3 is TGTGCCAGCAGCCGACTAGACCGCGGCAATCAGCCCCAGCATTTT. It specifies CASSRLDRGNQPQHF.

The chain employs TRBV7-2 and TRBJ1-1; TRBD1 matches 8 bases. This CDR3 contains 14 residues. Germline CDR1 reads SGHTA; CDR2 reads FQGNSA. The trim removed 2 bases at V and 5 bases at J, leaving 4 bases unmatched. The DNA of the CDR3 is TGTGCCAGCAGCTTACCGACAGGGGCTACTGAAGCTTTCTTT. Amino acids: CASSLPTGATEAFF. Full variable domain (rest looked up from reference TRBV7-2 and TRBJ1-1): GAGVSQSPSNKVTEKGKDVELRCDPISGHTALYWYRQSLGQGLEFLIYFQGNSAPDKSGLPSDRFSAERTGGSVSTLTIQRTQQEDSAVYLCASSLPTGATEAFFGQGTRLTVV.

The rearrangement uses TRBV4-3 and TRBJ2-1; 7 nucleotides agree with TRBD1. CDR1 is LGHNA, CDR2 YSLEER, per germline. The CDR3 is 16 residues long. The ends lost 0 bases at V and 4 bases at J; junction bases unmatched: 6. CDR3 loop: CASSQDWGTVYNEQFF. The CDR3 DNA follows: TGCGCCAGCAGCCAAGATTGGGGGACAGTGTACAATGAGCAGTTCTTC.

This CDR3 reads CAWSVGGRADTQYF. The CDR3 DNA follows: TGTGCCTGGAGTGTTGGCGGGAGGGCAGATACGCAGTATTTT. V and J are TRBV30 and TRBJ2-3; 9 positions agree with TRBD2. The CDR3 extends over 14 amino acids. With 0 bases clipped from V and 4 bases from J, the junction kept 2 bases outside the gene matches. Germline V lookup: CDR1 GTSNPN, CDR2 SVGIG (reference sequence).

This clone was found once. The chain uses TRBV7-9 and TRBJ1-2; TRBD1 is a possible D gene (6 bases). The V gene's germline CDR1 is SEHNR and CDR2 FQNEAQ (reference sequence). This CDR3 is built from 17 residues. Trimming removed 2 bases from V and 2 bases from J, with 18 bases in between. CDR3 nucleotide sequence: TGTGCCAGCAGCTTACTCGGGGGAGGGGGGCCAAACTATGGCTACACCTTC. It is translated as CASSLLGGGGPNYGYTF. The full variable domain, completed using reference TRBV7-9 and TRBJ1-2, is DTGVSQNPRHKITKRGQNVTFRCDPISEHNRLYWYRQTLGQGPEFLTYFQNEAQLEKSRLLSDRFSAERPKGSFSTLEIQRTEQGDSAMYLCASSLLGGGGPNYGYTFGSGTRLTVV.

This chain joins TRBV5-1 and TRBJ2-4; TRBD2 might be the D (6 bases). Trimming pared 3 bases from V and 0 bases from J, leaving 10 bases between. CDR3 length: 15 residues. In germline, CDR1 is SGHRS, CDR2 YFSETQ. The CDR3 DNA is TGCGCCAGCAGCTGGGACTTTTCAGCCAAAAACATTCAGTACTTC. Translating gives CASSWDFSAKNIQYF.